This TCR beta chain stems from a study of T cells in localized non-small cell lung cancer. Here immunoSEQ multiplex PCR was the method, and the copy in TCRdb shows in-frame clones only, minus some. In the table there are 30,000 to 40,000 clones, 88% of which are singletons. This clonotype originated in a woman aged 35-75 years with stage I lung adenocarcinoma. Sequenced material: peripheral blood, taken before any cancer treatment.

The CDR3 sequence: CASSQDATGRNYGYTF. The CDR3 nucleotides are TGCGCCAGCAGCCAAGATGCTACAGGGAGAAACTATGGCTACACCTTC. The chain recombines TRBV4-3 with TRBJ1-2; D perhaps matches TRBD1 (6 bases). Germline values: CDR1 LGHNA, CDR2 YSLEER. V was clipped by 0 bases and J by 2 bases, with 13 bases between them. The CDR3 is 16 amino acids.